Below are 21 T cell receptor beta chains sequenced from a single sample in a study of cytomegalovirus exposure and HLA in healthy donors. PCR primers comprised 60 Vbeta and 13 Jbeta primers. Generated by immunoSEQ multiplex PCR, the TCRdb table keeps only in-frame clones and is missing some. The sample includes 130,000 to 150,000 clones, 80% seen only once; the top ten take around 4.9%. The sample taken for sequencing was PBMCs. The receptors here all came from a male donor in good health and CMV-seronegative.

The rearrangement links TRBV19 to TRBJ1-1, with D tentatively TRBD1 (5 bases). The V gene lost 1 base and the J gene lost 1 base, with 7 bases spanning the gap. Germline CDR1 reads LNHDA; CDR2 reads SQIVND (reference sequence). This CDR3 spans 14 amino acids. The CDR3 here is CASSIGQPNTEAFF. The CDR3 DNA reads TGTGCCAGTAGTATAGGACAGCCGAACACTGAAGCTTTCTTT.

This clone has a handful of counts. At one of its ends the junction is not consistent with the germline gene, which may arise from a read error. V usage is TRBV7-7 and J usage is TRBJ2-5; TRBD1 aligns across 9 bases. The CDR3 loop spans 13 amino acids. Germline V CDR1 and CDR2: SSHAT, FNYEAQ (reference sequence). The DNA of the CDR3 is TGTGCTAGCAGCTTCGGGACAGGGGAGACCCAGTACTTC. Its translation is CASSFGTGETQYF.

The V and J genes are TRBV6-5 and TRBJ1-1; TRBD1 might be the D (5 bases). The CDR3 runs to 15 residues. The V end lost 0 bases, the J end lost 3 bases, and 11 bases lay between the germline ends. CDR1 MNHEY and CDR2 SVGAGI come from the germline V gene. Here the CDR3 reads CASSYSAGFYTEAFF. DNA for the CDR3: TGTGCCAGCAGTTACTCGGCAGGGTTCTACACTGAAGCTTTCTTT.

The chain combines TRBV20-1 with TRBJ1-1, with D maybe TRBD1 (5 bases). CDR3 length: 11 residues. Germline CDR1 DFQATT, CDR2 SNEGSKA (reference sequence). Trimming removed 6 bases from V and 7 bases from J, with 12 bases in between. This CDR3 is CSASKDIEAFF. CDR3 DNA sequence: TGCAGTGCCTCCAAGGACATTGAAGCTTTCTTT.

The chain recombines TRBV6-5 with TRBJ2-6; 11 nucleotides line up with TRBD1. The CDR3 is 16 amino acids. The V segment lost 2 bases and the J segment 9 bases; nucleotides outside the gene matches: 6. Germline assignment: CDR1 MNHEY and CDR2 SVGAGI. The DNA for the CDR3 is TGTGCCAGCAGTTACAAAGGACAGGGGGCAGTCAACGTCCTGACTTTC. Translation: CASSYKGQGAVNVLTF.

This sequence joins TRBV5-1 and TRBJ1-1, with D unclear. Trimming cost V 1 base and J 1 base, with 8 bases left between them. Germline CDR1 SGHRS, CDR2 YFSETQ. The CDR3 consists of 14 residues. CDR3 in amino acids: CASSLLGRNTEAFF. The CDR3, as DNA: TGCGCCAGCAGCTTGCTGGGCAGGAACACTGAAGCTTTCTTT.

The V call is TRBV13, the J call TRBJ2-7; D is possibly TRBD1 (7 bases). Trimming cost V 7 bases and J 4 bases, with 17 bases left between them. The length of the CDR3 is 14 residues. CDR1 PRHDT and CDR2 FYEKMQ come from the germline V gene (reference sequence). The CDR3 DNA reads TGTGCCAGCACTTCGGCGTCAGGGGGGTACGAGCAGTACTTC. Residues: CASTSASGGYEQYF.

The CDR3 reads CASSLGSPRASYGYTF. In nucleotides, the CDR3 is TGTGCCAGCAGCTTAGGTTCGCCCAGGGCTTCCTATGGCTACACCTTC. The genes are TRBV11-2 and TRBJ1-2, with a possible D match to TRBD1 (5 bases). Germline values: CDR1 SGHAT, CDR2 FQNNGV. V was trimmed by 1 base and J by 4 bases, leaving 16 bases between them. CDR3 length: 16 amino acids.

The chain recombines TRBV30 with TRBJ1-1; unclear D gene. V lost 6 bases and J 4 bases, leaving 12 bases between the germline ends. CDR3 size: 12 residues. Germline values: CDR1 GTSNPN, CDR2 SVGIG (reference sequence). CDR3 loop: CACTRYGTEAFF. The CDR3 DNA is TGTGCCTGTACCCGGTACGGCACTGAAGCTTTCTTT.

The chain carries TRBV7-3 and TRBJ1-5; TRBD1 aligns across 10 bases. CDR1 and CDR2 (germline): SGHTA, FQGTGA. CDR3 length: 14 amino acids. V was clipped by 6 bases and J by 7 bases; unmatched bases: 6. The CDR3 sequence is CASRWDRGRQPQHF. In DNA form, the CDR3 reads TGTGCCAGCAGATGGGACAGGGGCCGGCAGCCCCAGCATTTT.

The CDR3 reads CASSYGSLAGVYEQYF. DNA of the CDR3: TGTGCCAGCAGTTACGGGTCGCTAGCGGGGGTCTACGAGCAGTACTTC. The chain joins TRBV6-5 to TRBJ2-7; 10 bases match TRBD2. This CDR3 has 16 amino acids. The V gene end was trimmed by 2 bases and the J gene end by 3 bases; junction bases not matched to a gene: 7. Looked up from germline, CDR1 is MNHEY and CDR2 is SVGAGI.

The chain is built from TRBV29-1 and TRBJ2-7, with D uncertain. V shed 0 bases and J shed 5 bases, with 5 bases lying between them. Germline values: CDR1 SQVTM, CDR2 ANQGSEA. The CDR3 totals 11 residues. The CDR3: CSVEDINEQYF. The CDR3 region has the DNA TGCAGCGTTGAAGATATTAACGAGCAGTACTTC.

This clone showed up just a few times. The gene calls are TRBV28 and TRBJ2-4, with TRBD2 identical over 7 bases. The CDR3 runs to 15 residues. V trimming: 4 bases; J trimming: 5 bases; junction bases outside the gene matches: 8. CDR1 MDHEN and CDR2 SYDVKM come from the germline V gene. The CDR3 nucleotides read TGTGCCAGCAGTTCCTCCGGGACTAACCAAAACATTCAGTACTTC. This translates into CASSSSGTNQNIQYF.

V usage is TRBV4-3 and J usage is TRBJ1-5; 10 bases map to TRBD1. From germline, CDR1 is LGHNA and CDR2 YSLEER. Trimming took 4 bases from V and 7 from J; bases not matched to a gene: 7. The CDR3 totals 15 residues. CDR3 nucleotide sequence: TGCGCCAGCAGCCGTGACAGGGGGCGAGGGCAGCCCCAGCATTTT. Protein: CASSRDRGRGQPQHF.

The rearrangement links TRBV7-9 to TRBJ1-3, with D possibly matching TRBD1 (5 bases). The CDR3 consists of 12 residues. Germline-derived CDR1 and CDR2 are SEHNR and FQNEAQ (reference sequence). V was trimmed by 3 bases and J by 12 bases, leaving 12 bases between them. In DNA, the CDR3 is TGTGCCAGCAGCTTCCCCAGGGCTGGCATATATTTT. It specifies CASSFPRAGIYF.

The CDR3 sequence is CASSQDLSWGLGIYNEQFF. DNA for the CDR3: TGCGCCAGCAGCCAAGATTTAAGTTGGGGACTAGGTATTTACAATGAGCAGTTCTTC. The chain combines TRBV4-3 with TRBJ2-1; the match to TRBD2 covers 8 bases. CDR3 length equals 19 residues. Trimming at V came to 0 bases and at J to 4 bases, leaving 14 bases not matched to a gene. The V gene's germline CDR1 is LGHNA and CDR2 YSLEER.

The chain recombines TRBV18 with TRBJ1-4; D might be TRBD1 (6 bases). The CDR3 covers 15 residues. The germline CDR1 and CDR2 sequences are KGHSH and LQKENI. The V end lost 0 bases, the J end lost 4 bases, and 9 bases lay between the germline ends. In DNA, the CDR3 is TGTGCCAGCTCACCACCGGGGGCCTTTAATGAAAAACTGTTTTTT. Residues: CASSPPGAFNEKLFF.

The V gene is TRBV2, the J gene TRBJ1-6; no firm D call. Trimming left V 6 bases short and J 9 bases short, with 12 bases between. The CDR3 contains 13 residues. Germline lookup yields CDR1 SNHLY and CDR2 FYNNEI. In DNA, the CDR3 is TGTGCCAGCAGCGCAGGCCTTGGTTCACCCCTCCACTTT. Residues: CASSAGLGSPLHF.

This clone was recorded once. The chain links TRBV10-1 to TRBJ1-2, with 7 bases that match TRBD1. From germline, CDR1 is WNHNN and CDR2 SYGVQD (reference sequence). This CDR3 has 15 amino acids. V lost 8 bases and J lost 3; bases outside the gene matches: 12. CDR3: CASPDGDREDYGYTF. For the CDR3, the DNA is TGCGCCAGCCCTGACGGAGACAGGGAGGACTATGGCTACACCTTC.

This clone was detected a few times. V is TRBV7-8 and J is TRBJ1-2; D is perhaps TRBD1 (6 bases). The germline V gene encodes CDR1 SGHVS and CDR2 FQNEAQ. This CDR3 region has 15 residues. Between the trimmed V and J ends, which lost 4 bases and 4 bases, there was a span of 16 bases. In DNA, the CDR3 is TGTGCCAGCAGCTCCGGGACAAACTCCGCCTATGGCTACACCTTC. Translating it yields CASSSGTNSAYGYTF.

This chain connects TRBV7-9 to TRBJ2-2; D uncertain. Between the trimmed V and J ends, which lost 2 bases and 6 bases, there was a span of 4 bases. The CDR3 extends over 12 amino acids. CDR1 SEHNR and CDR2 FQNEAQ come from the germline V gene (reference sequence). DNA for the CDR3: TGTGCCAGCAGCTTATCCGCCGGGGAGCTGTTTTTT. It translates to CASSLSAGELFF.